These 3 T cell receptor beta chains were sequenced from one sample in a study of T cells in Graves' hyperthyroidism and ophthalmopathy. The TCR beta CDR3 regions underwent amplification using RNA transcripts as the source. With the HTBI primer set, the TCR CDR3 went through a first round of RT-PCR. TCRdb redid the calling of the multiplex PCR reads with MiXCR, one entry per CDR3 protein. The sample lists roughly 570,000 distinct CDR3 sequences; under 60% were seen once. Sequenced: peripheral blood or thyroid tissue (not recorded which). The receptors were sampled from a woman aged 18-29 years with Graves' hyperthyroidism.

For the CDR3, the DNA is TGCGCCAGCAAACTCGACAGTGCTGGAAACACCATATATTTT. Translation: CASKLDSAGNTIYF. The chain uses TRBV10-2 and TRBJ1-3; D possibly corresponds to TRBD1 (5 bases). The CDR3 contains 14 residues. CDR1 WSHSY and CDR2 SAAADI come from the germline V gene. V dropped 7 bases and J dropped 2 bases, with 12 bases sitting between them.

The chain is built from TRBV25-1 and TRBJ1-5, with TRBD1 matching over 7 bases. The germline CDR1 and CDR2 sequences are MGHDK and SYGVNS. The CDR3 loop spans 17 amino acids. Trimming removed 1 base from V and 2 bases from J; junction bases left unmatched: 8. CDR3 bases: TGTGCCAGCAGTGAATCCCTCCACACAGGGGGCAATCAGCCCCAGCATTTT. It encodes CASSESLHTGGNQPQHF.

The genes are TRBV5-1 and TRBJ1-2; D gene uncertain. This CDR3 has 12 residues. With 4 bases removed from V and 8 bases from J, the gap between germline ends came to 12 bases. Per the germline V gene, CDR1 is SGHRS and CDR2 is YFSETQ. The CDR3 nucleotides read TGCGCCAGCAGCCTCGCCGGGAAAGGCTACACCTTC. Translated, it gives CASSLAGKGYTF.